This section outlines one T cell receptor (beta chain) sequence together with its context. What it recognizes is unknown. These data come from a study of blood T cells in healthy people across ages. A sample-barcoded 5' primer and a J-beta primer mix were used in a second PCR of about 6 to 12 cycles. One entry per CDR3 protein results from TCRdb running MiXCR on the 5' RACE reads. Found here are over 950,000 distinct CDR3 sequences, about 51% of them singletons; the top ten hold 20% to 25%. Findings and limits, study-wide: Possibly confounding the expanded clonotype changes was the fact that donor CMV status was unknown. The percentage of naive T cells correlated strongly with TCR beta diversity. Roughly linearly, TCR beta diversity per million T cells fell as age increased.

CDR3 length equals 15 residues. The germline V and J ends were trimmed by 7 bases and 0 bases, with 15 bases remaining between them. Germline CDR1 reads LNHDA; CDR2 reads SQIVND (reference sequence). The clonotype originates from a woman aged 60-75 years in good health. The rearrangement joins TRBV19 to TRBJ1-2, with a tentative D call TRBD1 (5 bases). Sequenced: blood. In DNA, the CDR3 is TGTGCCAGTATCCAGGGTCGCGAAGCTAACTATGGCTACACCTTC. Translated: CASIQGREANYGYTF.